The clone carrying this T cell receptor (beta chain) was observed a few times. Antigen specificity is unknown. The CDR3 sequence is 18 residues long. Germline CDR1 is SGHRS and CDR2 is YFSETQ. The J segment lost 0 bases and the V segment lost 0 bases, leaving 7 bases of the junction unmatched. The source of the sample is a study of cytomegalovirus exposure and HLA in healthy donors. Study context: Earlier findings included roughly 100 million unique TCR beta sequences obtained from around 180 million T cells. Study-level points and caveats: Looking again later, the authors saw that most CMV-associated TCR beta chains seemed HLA-restricted. Researchers reported in a later analysis that common viral pathogens appeared linked to several top clusters.

A multiplex PCR was run with 60 Vbeta primers and 13 Jbeta primers. The data were produced by immunoSEQ multiplex PCR, yet TCRdb's version contains in-frame clones alone and is incomplete. The sample includes 95,000 to 110,000 clones, around 80% of them seen just once. The donors gave bone marrow, and they were healthy. The sequence was obtained from a man under 40 in good health and CMV-seropositive. V and J are TRBV5-1 and TRBJ2-3; the match to TRBD2 covers 10 bases. The sample consisted of PBMCs. This CDR3 reads CASSLELAGRSSTDTQYF. In nucleotides, the CDR3 is TGCGCCAGCAGCTTGGAACTAGCGGGGCGATCTAGCACAGATACGCAGTATTTT.